This is a list of T cell receptor beta chains from one sample in a study of T cell changes during pregnancy in multiple sclerosis. The method was immunoSEQ multiplex PCR; TCRdb's version includes in-frame clones alone and lacks a portion of them. The sample records about 49,000 clones, roughly 90% being singletons. The sequenced sample was peripheral blood, obtained after pregnancy. Receptor source: a female donor in good health, enrolled as a control in a pregnancy study. Both conserved end residues are part of each CDR3. The D gene is left open where the match is weak. Expanded clones get a size class; other rows say once, few or many, or leave the size out.

>NA|TRBJ2-1|NA|TRBV29-1
CSGMTVNNEQFF
TGCAGCGGTATGACAGTGAACAATGAGCAGTTCTTC
>NA|TRBJ1-1|few|TRBV2
CASSGQNTEAFF
TGTGCCAGCAGTGGACAGAACACTGAAGCTTTCTTT
>NA|TRBJ2-7|NA|TRBV15
CATSRDLSSYEQYF
TGTGCCACCAGCAGAGATCTAAGCTCCTACGAGCAGTACTTC
>TRBD2|TRBJ2-5|NA|TRBV28
CASSFSASGQETQYF
TGTGCCAGCAGTTTCTCGGCTAGCGGACAAGAGACCCAGTACTTC
>NA|TRBJ2-2|NA|TRBV19
CASTNRVNTGELFF
TGTGCCAGTACCAACAGGGTAAACACCGGGGAGCTGTTTTTT
>NA|TRBJ1-1|NA|TRBV5-4
CASSGQQNTEAFF
TGTGCCAGCAGCGGACAGCAGAACACTGAAGCTTTCTTT
>TRBD1|TRBJ1-5|few|TRBV7-2
CASSLDRAQPQHF
TGTGCCAGCAGTTTAGACAGGGCTCAGCCCCAGCATTTT
>NA|TRBJ2-7|few|TRBV25-1
CASSEQVGLYEQYF
TGTGCCAGCAGTGAACAGGTGGGACTCTACGAGCAGTACTTC
>NA|TRBJ1-1|NA|TRBV10-3
CAISESRSNTEAFF
TGTGCCATCAGTGAGTCGAGATCGAACACTGAAGCTTTCTTT
>NA|TRBJ1-5|NA|TRBV6-4
CASSEDGNQPQHF
TGTGCCAGCAGTGAAGACGGGAATCAGCCCCAGCATTTT
>NA|TRBJ2-7|few|TRBV4-1
CASSLFTVGGIYEQYF
TGCGCCAGCAGCCTTTTTACCGTCGGAGGGATTTACGAGCAGTACTTC
>TRBD2|TRBJ2-7|NA|TRBV19
CASGAGGPYEQYF
TGTGCCAGTGGCGCGGGGGGTCCCTACGAGCAGTACTTC
>TRBD1|TRBJ2-7|NA|TRBV19
CASSTSGTGTDEQYF
TGTGCCAGTAGTACCAGCGGGACAGGGACCGACGAGCAGTACTTC
>NA|TRBJ1-4|NA|TRBV4-1
CASSPSQGGEKLFF
TGCGCCAGCAGCCCCTCCCAGGGTGGTGAAAAACTGTTTTTT
>NA|TRBJ1-5|NA|TRBV6-5
CASSGSPEGNQPQHF
TGTGCCAGCAGTGGCTCACCCGAGGGCAATCAGCCCCAGCATTTT
>TRBD1|TRBJ1-3|NA|TRBV5-1
CASSLDIRGKAGNTIYF
TGCGCCAGCAGCTTGGACATCAGGGGGAAGGCTGGAAACACCATATATTTT
>TRBD2|TRBJ2-7|NA|TRBV28
CASRPAGEGGWQYF
TGTGCCAGCAGGCCAGCGGGAGAGGGGGGGTGGCAGTACTTC
>NA|TRBJ2-2|NA|TRBV14
CASSQVLASAGELFF
TGTGCCAGCAGCCAAGTCCTAGCCTCCGCGGGGGAGCTGTTTTTT
>TRBD2|TRBJ2-1|NA|TRBV9
CASSVEVAGESYNEQFF
TGTGCCAGCAGCGTAGAAGTAGCGGGAGAATCCTACAATGAGCAGTTCTTC
>NA|TRBJ1-2|NA|TRBV7-9
CASSSSQGQGYTF
TGTGCCAGCAGTTCAAGCCAGGGCCAGGGCTACACCTTC
>NA|TRBJ1-1|few|TRBV30
CAWGEPEAFF
TGTGCCTGGGGAGAGCCTGAAGCTTTCTTT
>NA|TRBJ2-3|NA|TRBV10-2
CASRAPRGDTQYF
TGCGCCAGCCGGGCCCCGCGGGGAGATACGCAGTATTTT
>NA|TRBJ1-5|NA|TRBV2
CASSTGTGQPQHF
TGTGCCAGCAGTACAGGGACGGGGCAGCCCCAGCATTTT
>TRBD2|TRBJ2-1|NA|TRBV7-9
CASSPLAGIDNEQFF
TGTGCCAGCAGCCCTCTAGCGGGAATCGACAATGAGCAGTTCTTC
>NA|TRBJ2-7|once|TRBV7-2
CASSLDYRPPYF
TGTGCCAGCAGCTTAGACTACCGGCCCCCCTACTTC